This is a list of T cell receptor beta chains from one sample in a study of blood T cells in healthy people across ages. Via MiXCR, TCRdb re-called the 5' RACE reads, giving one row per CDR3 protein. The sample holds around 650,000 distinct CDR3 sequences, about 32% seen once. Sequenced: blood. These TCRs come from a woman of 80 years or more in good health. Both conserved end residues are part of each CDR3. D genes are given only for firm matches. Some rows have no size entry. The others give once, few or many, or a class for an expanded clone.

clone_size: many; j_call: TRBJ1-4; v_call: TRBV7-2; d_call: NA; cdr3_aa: CASARDGQLVEKLFF; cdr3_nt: TGTGCCAGCGCGCGGGATGGACAGTTAGTCGAAAAACTGTTTTTT
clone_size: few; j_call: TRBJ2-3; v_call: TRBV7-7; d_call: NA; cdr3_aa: CAGSLDIGTDTQYF; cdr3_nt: TGTGCTGGCAGCTTAGACATAGGCACAGATACGCAGTATTTT
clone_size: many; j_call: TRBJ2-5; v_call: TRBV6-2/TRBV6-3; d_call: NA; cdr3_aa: CASSYGAEMAQYF; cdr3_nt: TGTGCCAGCAGTTACGGGGCTGAGATGGCCCAGTACTTC
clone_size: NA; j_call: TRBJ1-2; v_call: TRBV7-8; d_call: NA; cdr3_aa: CASILQGEYGYTF; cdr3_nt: TGTGCCAGCATCTTACAGGGTGAATATGGCTACACCTTC
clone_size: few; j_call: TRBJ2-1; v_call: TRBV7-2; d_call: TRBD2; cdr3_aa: CASSLVSGGPGGQFF; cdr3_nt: TGTGCCAGCAGCTTAGTTAGCGGGGGGCCCGGGGGGCAGTTCTTC
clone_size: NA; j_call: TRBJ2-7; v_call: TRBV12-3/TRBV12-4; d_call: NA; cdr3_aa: CASSSTPRGSPYEQYF; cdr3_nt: TGTGCCAGCAGCTCCACCCCCAGGGGTAGCCCCTACGAGCAGTACTTC
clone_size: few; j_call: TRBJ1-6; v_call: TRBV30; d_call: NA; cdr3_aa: CAAGRGRDNSPLHF; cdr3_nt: TGTGCCGCCGGGAGGGGACGGGATAATTCACCCCTCCACTTT
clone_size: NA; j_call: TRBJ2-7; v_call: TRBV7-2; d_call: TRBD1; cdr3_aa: CASSSYRGSSCEQYF; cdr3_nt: TGTGCCAGCAGCTCGTACAGGGGAAGTAGCTGCGAGCAGTACTTC
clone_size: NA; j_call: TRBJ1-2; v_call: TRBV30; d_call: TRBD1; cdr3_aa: CAWSDRGNYGYTF; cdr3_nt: TGTGCCTGGTCGGACAGGGGGAACTATGGCTACACCTTC
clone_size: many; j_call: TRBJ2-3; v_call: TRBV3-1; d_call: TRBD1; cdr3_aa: CASSRTGGILTDTQYF; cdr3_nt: TGTGCCAGCAGCAGGACAGGGGGCATCTTAACAGATACGCAGTATTTT
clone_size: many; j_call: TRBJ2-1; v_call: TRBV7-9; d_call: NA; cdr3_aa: CASVAYQWQFF; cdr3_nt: TGTGCCAGCGTTGCTTACCAATGGCAGTTCTTC
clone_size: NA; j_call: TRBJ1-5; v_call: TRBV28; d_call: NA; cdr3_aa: CASSFTGARNQPQHF; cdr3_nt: TGTGCCAGCAGTTTTACCGGGGCACGGAATCAGCCCCAGCATTTT
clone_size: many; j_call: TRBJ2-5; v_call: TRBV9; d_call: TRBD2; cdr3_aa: CASSARLAGGQETQYF; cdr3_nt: TGTGCCAGCAGCGCCCGACTAGCGGGGGGCCAAGAGACCCAGTACTTC
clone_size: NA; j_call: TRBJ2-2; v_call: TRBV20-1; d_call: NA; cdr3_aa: CSASRGFAGARIGGELFF; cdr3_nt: TGCAGTGCTAGCAGGGGATTTGCTGGGGCGAGAATTGGCGGGGAGCTGTTTTTT
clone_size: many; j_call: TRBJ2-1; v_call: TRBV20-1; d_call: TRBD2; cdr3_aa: CSARQGGAGRVEQFF; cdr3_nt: TGCAGTGCTAGACAGGGCGGAGCGGGACGAGTTGAGCAGTTCTTC
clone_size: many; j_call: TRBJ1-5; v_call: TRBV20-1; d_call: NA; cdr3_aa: CSAREGPNQPQHF; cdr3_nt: TGCAGCGCACGGGAAGGGCCCAATCAGCCCCAGCATTTT
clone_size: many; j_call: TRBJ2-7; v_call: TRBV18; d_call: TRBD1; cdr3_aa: CASSAGQGGLEKQYF; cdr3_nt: TGTGCCAGCTCAGCGGGACAGGGGGGACTAGAGAAGCAGTACTTC
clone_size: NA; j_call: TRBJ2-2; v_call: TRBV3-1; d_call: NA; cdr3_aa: CASGATGERFF; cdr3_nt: TGTGCCAGCGGTGCGACCGGGGAGCGGTTTTTT
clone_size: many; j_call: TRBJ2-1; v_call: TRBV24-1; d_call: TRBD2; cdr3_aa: CATSDERDGREQFF; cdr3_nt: TGTGCCACCAGTGACGAACGAGACGGGAGGGAGCAGTTCTTC
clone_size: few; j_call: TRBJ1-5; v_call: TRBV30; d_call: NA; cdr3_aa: CAWSVQGYQPQHF; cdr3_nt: TGTGCCTGGAGTGTGCAGGGGTATCAGCCCCAGCATTTT
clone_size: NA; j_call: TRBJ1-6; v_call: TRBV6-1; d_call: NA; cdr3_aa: CASSEVVSVNSPLHF; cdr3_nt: TGTGCCAGCAGTGAGGTGGTCAGCGTAAATTCACCCCTCCACTTT
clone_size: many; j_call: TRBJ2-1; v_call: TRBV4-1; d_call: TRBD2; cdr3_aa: CASSQEIQAGGQKEQFF; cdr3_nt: TGCGCCAGCAGCCAAGAAATTCAGGCGGGGGGGCAAAAGGAGCAGTTCTTC
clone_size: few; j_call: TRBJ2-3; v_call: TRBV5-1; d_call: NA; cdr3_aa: CASSSSSLATSTDTQYF; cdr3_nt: TGCGCCAGCAGCTCCTCCTCCTTAGCGACTAGCACAGATACGCAGTATTTT
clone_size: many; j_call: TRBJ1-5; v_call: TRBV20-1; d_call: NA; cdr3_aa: CSAGEPGHSGNQPQHF; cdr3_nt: TGCAGTGCGGGAGAACCGGGACACTCCGGCAATCAGCCCCAGCATTTT
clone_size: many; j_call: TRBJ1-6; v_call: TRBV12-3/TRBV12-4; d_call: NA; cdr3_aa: CASKAVNNSPLHF; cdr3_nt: TGTGCCAGCAAGGCGGTGAATAATTCACCCCTCCACTTT
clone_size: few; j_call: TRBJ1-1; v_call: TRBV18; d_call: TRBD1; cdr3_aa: CASSLRDVGQGRTEAFF; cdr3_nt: TGTGCCAGCTCACTTAGGGACGTAGGACAGGGCCGCACTGAAGCTTTCTTT
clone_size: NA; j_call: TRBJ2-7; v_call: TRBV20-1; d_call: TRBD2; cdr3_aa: CSVFGPGLAVYEQYF; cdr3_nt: TGCAGTGTCTTCGGACCGGGACTAGCGGTATACGAGCAGTACTTC
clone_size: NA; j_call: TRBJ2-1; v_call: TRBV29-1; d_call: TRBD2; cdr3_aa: CSVEGTGLAGGGQFF; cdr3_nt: TGCAGCGTTGAAGGGACGGGACTAGCGGGAGGAGGGCAGTTCTTC
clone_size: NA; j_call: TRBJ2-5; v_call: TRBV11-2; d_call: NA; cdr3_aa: CASSRALGYEQYF; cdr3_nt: TGTGCCAGCAGCCGGGCCCTAGGCTATGAGCAGTACTTC
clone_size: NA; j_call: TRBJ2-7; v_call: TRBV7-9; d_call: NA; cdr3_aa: CASSLVAQSSYEQYF; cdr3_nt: TGTGCCAGCAGCTTAGTGGCCCAGAGCTCCTACGAGCAGTACTTC
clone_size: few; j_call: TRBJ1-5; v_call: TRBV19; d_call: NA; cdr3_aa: CASSSQRMSNQPQHF; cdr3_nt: TGTGCCAGTAGTAGCCAGAGGATGAGCAATCAGCCCCAGCATTTT
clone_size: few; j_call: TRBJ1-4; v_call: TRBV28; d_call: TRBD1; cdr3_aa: CASSSSRQGGEKLFF; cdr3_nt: TGTGCCAGCAGTTCATCACGACAGGGAGGTGAAAAACTGTTTTTT
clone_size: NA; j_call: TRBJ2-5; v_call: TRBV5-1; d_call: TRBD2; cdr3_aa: CASSLVASGGQETQYF; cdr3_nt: TGCGCCAGCAGCCTGGTAGCTAGCGGGGGGCAAGAGACCCAGTACTTC
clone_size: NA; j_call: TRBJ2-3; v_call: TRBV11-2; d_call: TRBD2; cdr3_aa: CASSPERGRSTDTQYF; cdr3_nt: TGTGCCAGCAGTCCCGAGCGGGGGCGCAGCACAGATACGCAGTATTTT
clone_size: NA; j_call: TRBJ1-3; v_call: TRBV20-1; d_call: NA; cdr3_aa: CSARDNSGNTIYF; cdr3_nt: TGCAGTGCTAGAGACAACTCTGGAAACACCATATATTTT
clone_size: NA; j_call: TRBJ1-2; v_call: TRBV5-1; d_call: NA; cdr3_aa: CASSLESSGYGYTF; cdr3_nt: TGCGCCAGCAGCTTGGAATCCTCGGGCTATGGCTACACCTTC
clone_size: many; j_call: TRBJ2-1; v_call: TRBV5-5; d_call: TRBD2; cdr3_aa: CASSPSPSGGGSEQFF; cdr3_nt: TGTGCCAGCAGCCCCTCTCCCAGCGGGGGGGGTAGTGAGCAGTTCTTC
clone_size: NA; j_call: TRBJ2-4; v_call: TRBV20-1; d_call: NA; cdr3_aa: CSARSPLGTKNIQYF; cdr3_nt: TGCAGTGCTAGATCCCCCCTCGGGACCAAAAACATTCAGTACTTC
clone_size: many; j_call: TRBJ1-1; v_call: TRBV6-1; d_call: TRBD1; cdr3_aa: CATPGQMNTEAFF; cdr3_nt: TGTGCCACCCCGGGACAGATGAACACTGAAGCTTTCTTT
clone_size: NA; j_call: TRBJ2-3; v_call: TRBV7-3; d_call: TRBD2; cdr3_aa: CASSSGNSGRGDTQYF; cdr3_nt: TGTGCCAGCAGCTCAGGCAATAGCGGGAGGGGAGATACGCAGTATTTT
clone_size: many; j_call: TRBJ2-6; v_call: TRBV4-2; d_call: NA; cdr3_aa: CASSQDTGSGANVLTF; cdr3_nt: TGTGCCAGCAGCCAAGATACGGGCTCTGGGGCCAACGTCCTGACTTTC
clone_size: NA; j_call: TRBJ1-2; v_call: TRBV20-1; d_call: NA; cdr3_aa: CSASLQGNYGYTF; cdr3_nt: TGCAGTGCCTCCCTTCAGGGAAACTATGGCTACACCTTC
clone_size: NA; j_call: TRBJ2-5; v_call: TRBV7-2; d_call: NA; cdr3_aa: CASSRQPGRGAREQYF; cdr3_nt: TGTGCCAGCAGCCGGCAGCCGGGACGGGGGGCGAGGGAGCAGTACTTC
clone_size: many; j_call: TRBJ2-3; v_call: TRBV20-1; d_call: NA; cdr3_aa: CSARAGTSTDTQYF; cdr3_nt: TGCAGTGCTAGAGCTGGGACTTCCACAGATACGCAGTATTTT
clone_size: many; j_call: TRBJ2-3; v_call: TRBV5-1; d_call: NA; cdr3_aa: CASSLDGRARDTQYF; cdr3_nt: TGCGCCAGCAGCTTGGACGGCAGGGCTCGGGATACGCAGTATTTT
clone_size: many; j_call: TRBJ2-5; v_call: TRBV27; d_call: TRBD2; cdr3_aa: CASSLTPGTTQETQYF; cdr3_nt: TGTGCCAGCAGTTTGACCCCCGGGACTACCCAAGAGACCCAGTACTTC
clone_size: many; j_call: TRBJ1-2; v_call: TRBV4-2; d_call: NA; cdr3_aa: CASSPREQPANYGYTF; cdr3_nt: TGTGCCAGCAGCCCGCGGGAACAGCCGGCTAACTATGGCTACACCTTC
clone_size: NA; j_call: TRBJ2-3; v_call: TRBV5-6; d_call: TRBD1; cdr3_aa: CASSSNRGQVDTQYF; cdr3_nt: TGTGCCAGCAGCTCCAACAGGGGGCAAGTGGATACGCAGTATTTT
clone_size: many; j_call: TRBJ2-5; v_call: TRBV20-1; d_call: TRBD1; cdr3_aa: CSATRPQGAEETQYF; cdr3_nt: TGCAGTGCTACCCGTCCACAGGGGGCGGAAGAGACCCAGTACTTC
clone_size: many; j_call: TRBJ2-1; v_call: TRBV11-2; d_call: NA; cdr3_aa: CASSLVGGRSYNEQFF; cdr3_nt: TGTGCCAGCAGCTTAGTAGGAGGGAGGTCCTACAATGAGCAGTTCTTC
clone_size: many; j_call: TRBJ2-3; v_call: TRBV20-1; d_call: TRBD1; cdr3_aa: CSAIRDSRTDTQYF; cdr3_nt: TGCAGTGCTATCCGGGACAGCCGCACAGATACGCAGTATTTT